The sequence of this T cell receptor beta chain was determined in a study of blood T cell repertoires in COVID-19. Study-wide context: The United States, Italy and Spain supplied acute and convalescent COVID-19 samples. Sources were T cells, B-cell-depleted T cells, or PBMCs; the material itself was cDNA or gDNA.

Notes on this clone: The same CDR3 also results from other DNA sequences found in this sample.

Source study methods: Reference gene primers were amplified, and this amplification served to estimate nucleated cell counts. The repertoire was sequenced with immunoSEQ multiplex PCR; TCRdb's copy has only in-frame clones and lacks some. Clonal size and the V and J genes are those of that table, whereas D and trimming came from the DNA. The table lists about 210,000 clones, roughly 86% of them singletons. The CDR3 runs to 12 residues. Germline V gives CDR1 MNHEY, CDR2 SVGAGI. Trimming removed 6 bases from V and 5 bases from J, with 10 bases in between. This chain uses TRBV6-5 with TRBJ1-1; maybe TRBD1 (5 bases). The receptor was derived from a woman aged 45-65 years with active or convalescent COVID-19. Material: peripheral blood. In nucleotides, the CDR3 is TGTGCCAGCAGCAGTCGGGGGACTGAAGCTTTCTTT. It is translated as CASSSRGTEAFF.